The count of the clone carrying this T cell receptor (beta chain) is one. The antigen remains undetermined. Germline V lookup: CDR1 SGHVS, CDR2 FQNEAQ. The CDR3 has 15 amino acids. The ends were cut back, 0 bases at V and 4 bases at J, with 12 bases in the middle. This sample stems from a study of lymphopenia after photon versus proton radiotherapy. Notes on the study in general: After the lymphocyte nadir, photon-treated repertoires showed oligoclonal expansion, especially of CD8+ Temra cells. Proton therapy kept repertoires fairly stable, unlike photons, which gained effector/memory cells. Authors raise, but do not show, better survival with proton therapy. A bigger post-nadir fall in TCR diversity correlated inversely with survival time in deceased patients.

Sequencing was performed with immunoSEQ multiplex PCR; in TCRdb, only in-frame clones are kept and a portion is missing. The sample lists around 64,000 clones, 85% to 95% occurring once. The V call is TRBV7-8, the J call TRBJ1-1; TRBD1 might be the D (6 bases). Sequenced here: peripheral blood, sampled from a patient treated with photon-based radiotherapy. This clonotype was sampled from a woman aged 40 to 50 with cholangiocarcinoma. CDR3 nucleotide sequence: TGTGCCAGCAGCTTAGCGGACAGACTGAGCACTGAAGCTTTCTTT. It translates to CASSLADRLSTEAFF.